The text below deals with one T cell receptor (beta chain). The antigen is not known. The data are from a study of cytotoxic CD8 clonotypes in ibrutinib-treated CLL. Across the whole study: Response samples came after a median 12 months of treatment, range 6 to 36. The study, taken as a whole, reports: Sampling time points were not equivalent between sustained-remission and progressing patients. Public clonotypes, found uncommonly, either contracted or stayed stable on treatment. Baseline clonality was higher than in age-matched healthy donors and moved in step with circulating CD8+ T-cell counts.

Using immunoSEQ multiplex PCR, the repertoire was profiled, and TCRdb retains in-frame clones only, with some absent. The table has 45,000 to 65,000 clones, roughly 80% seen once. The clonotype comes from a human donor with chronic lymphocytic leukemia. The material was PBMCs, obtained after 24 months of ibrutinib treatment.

In DNA, the CDR3 is TGTGCCAGCAGCCCAGCGGGAGGGGAGACCGGGGAGCTGTTTTTT. This translates into CASSPAGGETGELFF. The gene calls are TRBV11-2 and TRBJ2-2, with 10 bases matching TRBD2. The CDR3 covers 15 residues. J gave up 5 bases and V 5 bases, and 5 bases lay outside the gene matches. Germline CDR1 and CDR2: SGHAT and FQNNGV.